Following are 31 T cell receptor beta chains from one sample sequenced in a study of PD-1 blockade in classical Hodgkin lymphoma (dated by TCRdb to the early 2020s). The protocol used for the library was the immunoSEQ multiplex PCR assay. TCRdb provides this immuneACCESS table in a form limited to in-frame rearrangements. Some clones are lacking; in checked studies, under half of them reflect an unresolved V gene, and why the rest are absent is not known. This sample comprises around 41,000 clones, about 79% of them detected only once. The ten largest clones capture over 9.5% of the sample. The label giving this sample's time point can be read as: cycle 1 day 1 (C1D1), immediately before nivolumab initiation. Relapse after autologous stem cell transplantation had occurred in all trial patients, and cohorts A, B and C were distinguished by prior brentuximab vedotin exposure. This sample comprised peripheral blood mononuclear cells (PBMCs), obtained at baseline. The receptors were gathered from a human donor with classical Hodgkin lymphoma.

The V gene is TRBV11-3, the J gene TRBJ2-2, with D tentatively TRBD1 (5 bases). CDR1 and CDR2 from the germline V gene are SGHNT and YENEEA. CDR3 length: 14 amino acids. The germline V and J ends were trimmed by 5 bases and 4 bases, with 11 bases remaining between them. The CDR3 DNA reads as TGTGCCAGCAGCGCGCAGGGTTCCACCGGGGAGCTGTTTTTT. This encodes CASSAQGSTGELFF. Supplemented by reference TRBV11-3 and TRBJ2-2, the full variable domain reads EAGVVQSPRYKIIEKKQPVAFWCNPISGHNTLYWYLQNLGQGPELLIRYENEEAVDDSQLPKDRFSAERLKGVDSTLKIQPAELGDSAVYLCASSAQGSTGELFFGEGSRLTVL.

This clone was recorded a few times. Distinct nucleotide sequences in the sample also encode this CDR3. The rearrangement joins TRBV29-1 to TRBJ1-1, with D uncertain. The V gene lost 6 bases and the J gene lost 3 bases, with 8 bases spanning the gap. The CDR3 runs 11 residues. Germline V lookup: CDR1 SQVTM, CDR2 ANQGSEA. The CDR3 is CSVRGYTEAFF. CDR3 nucleotides: TGCAGCGTCCGAGGCTACACTGAAGCTTTCTTT.

This chain links TRBV28 with TRBJ2-7, with D tentatively TRBD2 (6 bases). V shed 2 bases and J shed 0 bases, with 8 bases lying between them. CDR1 and CDR2 (germline): MDHEN, SYDVKM. The CDR3 is made up of 14 amino acids. CDR3 bases: TGTGCCAGCAGTTTAGCGGGATTCTCCTACGAGCAGTACTTC. As protein: CASSLAGFSYEQYF.

The chain combines TRBV5-1 with TRBJ2-2; D not resolved. The CDR3 contains 15 residues. Germline V gene data show CDR1 as SGHRS and CDR2 as YFSETQ. V lost 3 bases to trimming and J lost 4 bases, with 13 bases between them. The CDR3 DNA follows: TGCGCCAGCAGCTATGGACCCATACTCACCGGGGAGCTGTTTTTT. As protein: CASSYGPILTGELFF. The full variable domain, in which reference TRBV5-1 and TRBJ2-2 provide the parts outside the CDR3, is KAGVTQTPRYLIKTRGQQVTLSCSPISGHRSVSWYQQTPGQGLQFLFEYFSETQRNKGNFPGRFSGRQFSNSRSEMNVSTLELGDSALYLCASSYGPILTGELFFGEGSRLTVL.

This chain uses TRBV2 with TRBJ2-1; TRBD2 agrees at 12 bases. Per germline, CDR1 SNHLY and CDR2 FYNNEI. With V trimmed by 4 bases and J by 6 bases, 4 bases remained unmatched. CDR3 length equals 15 residues. The CDR3 sequence: CASSGLAGESNEQFF. DNA of the CDR3: TGTGCCAGCAGTGGACTAGCGGGAGAGTCCAATGAGCAGTTCTTC.

V is TRBV19 and J is TRBJ1-2; D gene uncertain. Trimming cost V 7 bases and J 4 bases, with 22 bases left between them. In germline, CDR1 is LNHDA, CDR2 SQIVND (reference sequence). This CDR3 is built from 16 residues. The CDR3 loop reads CASTYQSAGWFYGYTF. The CDR3 DNA reads as TGTGCCAGTACCTATCAGTCTGCCGGGTGGTTCTATGGCTACACCTTC.

CDR3: CASSIGGGGDTQYF. In nucleotides, the CDR3 is TGTGCCAGTAGTATAGGGGGCGGTGGAGATACGCAGTATTTT. This chain links TRBV19 with TRBJ2-3, with D perhaps matching TRBD1 (5 bases). The CDR3 loop spans 14 amino acids. Between the trimmed V and J ends, which lost 1 base and 5 bases, there was a span of 10 bases. Germline CDR1 LNHDA, CDR2 SQIVND (reference sequence).

This clone was picked up one time. The V call is TRBV7-9, the J call TRBJ1-6; 9 nucleotides align to TRBD1. Germline lookup yields CDR1 SEHNR and CDR2 FQNEAQ (reference sequence). The CDR3 sequence is 13 residues long. Losses at the gene ends were 5 bases for V and 10 bases for J; bases not matched to a gene: 3. The CDR3 nucleotides are TGTGCCAGCAGCGGGACAGGGACGTCACCCCTCCACTTT. Encoded protein: CASSGTGTSPLHF. The entire variable domain, with the rest obtained from reference TRBV7-9 and TRBJ1-6, is as follows: DTGVSQNPRHKITKRGQNVTFRCDPISEHNRLYWYRQTLGQGPEFLTYFQNEAQLEKSRLLSDRFSAERPKGSFSTLEIQRTEQGDSAMYLCASSGTGTSPLHFGNGTRLTVT.

This chain links TRBV2 with TRBJ2-7, with D possibly matching TRBD1 (6 bases). From germline, CDR1 is SNHLY and CDR2 FYNNEI. The germline V and J ends were trimmed by 4 bases and 7 bases, with 8 bases remaining between them. This CDR3 region has 11 residues. The CDR3 nucleotides read TGTGCCAGCAGTGGGACAGCTGAGCAGTACTTC. Translating gives CASSGTAEQYF.

This clone was observed once. This rearrangement joins TRBV28 to TRBJ2-5; D is unresolved. V lost 3 bases and J lost 13, with 18 bases in between. Germline CDR1 is MDHEN and CDR2 is SYDVKM. The CDR3 totals 13 residues. CDR3 sequence reads: CASSFRVAQPGYF. In nucleotides, the CDR3 is TGTGCCAGCAGTTTTCGCGTAGCCCAACCGGGGTACTTC.

The rearrangement joins TRBV9 to TRBJ1-1; 7 bases fit TRBD1. With 3 bases clipped from V and 4 bases from J, the junction kept 12 bases outside the gene matches. The germline V gene encodes CDR1 SGDLS and CDR2 YYNGEE. The CDR3 covers 16 residues. The CDR3 spells CASSADPGRGVTEAFF. The CDR3 bases are TGTGCCAGCAGCGCAGACCCAGGCAGGGGGGTCACTGAAGCTTTCTTT.

This clone showed up just once. The V call is TRBV27, the J call TRBJ2-7, with D possibly matching TRBD1 (5 bases). The germline V gene has CDR1 MNHEY and CDR2 SMNVEV (reference sequence). The CDR3 sequence is 15 residues long. V was trimmed by 4 bases and J by 1 base, leaving 14 bases between them. The CDR3 loop reads CASSSEGAQSYEQYF. Written as DNA, the CDR3 is TGTGCCAGCAGTTCTGAAGGGGCTCAGTCCTACGAGCAGTACTTC.

This clone appeared once. V is TRBV11-2 and J is TRBJ2-1, with unresolved D. This CDR3 is built from 12 residues. The germline CDR1 and CDR2 sequences are SGHAT and FQNNGV. Trimming stripped 1 base from V and 3 bases from J, with 1 base between. The CDR3 reads CASSLGYNEQFF. As DNA, the CDR3 is TGTGCCAGCAGCTTAGGCTACAATGAGCAGTTCTTC.

The J gene is TRBJ2-7, the V gene TRBV7-9; the match to TRBD1 covers 7 bases. Germline CDR1 SEHNR, CDR2 FQNEAQ (reference sequence). After removal of 3 bases from V and 5 bases from J, the junction contained 1 base not matched to a gene. There are 12 residues in the CDR3. CDR3 loop: CASSLTGHEQYF. The CDR3 DNA reads as TGTGCCAGCAGCTTGACAGGGCACGAGCAGTACTTC.

The chain combines TRBV4-2 with TRBJ2-3, with TRBD2 matching 15 bases. Germline assignment: CDR1 LGHNA and CDR2 YNFKEQ. The CDR3 runs 19 residues. The junction had 8 bases not matched to a gene; V was cut back by 2 bases and J by 2 bases. The CDR3 sequence: CASSQSGGLAGGYTDTQYF. CDR3 DNA sequence: TGTGCCAGCAGCCAATCCGGCGGACTAGCGGGAGGGTACACAGATACGCAGTATTTT.

The V gene is TRBV18, the J gene TRBJ2-7; perhaps D is TRBD1 or TRBD2 (5 bases each). Trimming removed 6 bases from V and 4 bases from J, with 22 bases in between. CDR1 is KGHSH, CDR2 LQKENI, per germline. The CDR3 has 16 residues. In DNA, the CDR3 is TGTGCCAGCTCTCCCCTCCACGGGACGGTGAGTTACGAGCAGTACTTC. As protein: CASSPLHGTVSYEQYF.

This clone was seen more than once but under ten times. V usage is TRBV7-2 and J usage is TRBJ1-2, with D possibly TRBD1 on 6 matching bases. Germline V CDR1 and CDR2: SGHTA, FQGNSA. The length of the CDR3 is 14 residues. Trimming stripped 2 bases from V and 4 bases from J, with 11 bases between. The CDR3 loop reads CASSLRRTVYGYTF. CDR3 nucleotide sequence: TGTGCCAGCAGCTTAAGGCGGACAGTCTATGGCTACACCTTC.

In its sample, this clone was seen a few times. This chain uses TRBV10-2 with TRBJ1-1; TRBD1 is a possible D gene (5 bases). Germline loops: CDR1 WSHSY, CDR2 SAAADI. V lost 10 bases and J 4 bases, leaving 13 bases between the germline ends. The CDR3 spans 12 residues. CDR3 in DNA: TGCGCCACCTCCCCTAGGGGCACTGAAGCTTTCTTT. Translation: CATSPRGTEAFF.

This clone has just one count. Other DNA sequences of this sample code for an identical CDR3. The chain recombines TRBV7-9 with TRBJ1-5, with D unclear. V shed 1 base and J shed 4 bases, with 5 bases lying between them. Germline V CDR1 and CDR2: SEHNR, FQNEAQ (reference sequence). This CDR3 has 13 amino acids. The CDR3, as DNA: TGTGCCAGCAGCTTAGGGCCGAATCAGCCCCAGCATTTT. Protein sequence: CASSLGPNQPQHF.

The rearrangement joins TRBV19 to TRBJ1-2; 7 nucleotides match TRBD1. From germline, CDR1 is LNHDA and CDR2 SQIVND (reference sequence). V trimming: 6 bases; J trimming: 4 bases; junction bases outside the gene matches: 2. This CDR3 is built from 12 residues. The CDR3 DNA reads as TGTGCCAGTAGGACAGGGTCCTATGGCTACACCTTC. Its protein product is CASRTGSYGYTF.

The chain joins TRBV11-3 to TRBJ1-1; 7 positions agree with TRBD1. Germline V CDR1 and CDR2: SGHNT, YENEEA. V was pared by 0 bases and J by 5 bases, with 3 bases of the junction left unmatched. The CDR3 is 14 amino acids. CDR3 sequence (DNA): TGTGCCAGCAGCTTAGAGGCAGGGGGTACTGAAGCTTTCTTT. It specifies CASSLEAGGTEAFF.

The rearrangement uses TRBV7-2 and TRBJ2-3; 8 bases agree with TRBD1. Germline trimming cut 5 bases from V and 4 bases from J; bases unmatched to any gene: 2. Germline CDR1 SGHTA, CDR2 FQGNSA. The CDR3 extends over 13 amino acids. The CDR3 nucleotides read TGTGCCAGCAGCCTACAGGGGGCAGATACGCAGTATTTT. Its protein is CASSLQGADTQYF.

This chain links TRBV4-1 with TRBJ2-3; no firm D call. The V end lost 0 bases, the J end lost 7 bases, and 8 bases lay between the germline ends. Germline CDR1 and CDR2: MGHRA and YSYEKL. The CDR3 length is 13 residues. CDR3 bases: TGCGCCAGCAGCCAAGAGAGACTGAATACGCAGTATTTT. It specifies CASSQERLNTQYF.

V gene TRBV19 combines with J gene TRBJ2-5, with D uncertain. The DNA end lines up better with TRBJ2-7; the J call may be wrong. CDR1 LNHDA and CDR2 SQIVND come from the germline V gene (reference sequence). The CDR3 is made up of 13 amino acids. The CDR3 reads CASSPGGSYEQYF. Written as DNA, the CDR3 is TGTGCCAGTAGCCCGGGCGGCTCCTACGAGCAGTACTTC.

The CDR3 sequence is CASSIGGWRGYTF. CDR3 DNA sequence: TGTGCCAGTAGTATAGGGGGGTGGAGGGGCTACACCTTC. The V and J genes are TRBV19 and TRBJ1-2, with D possibly being TRBD1 (5 bases). CDR1 is LNHDA and CDR2 is SQIVND in the germline V gene (reference sequence). Trimming stripped 1 base from V and 8 bases from J, with 11 bases between. The CDR3 totals 13 residues.

The chain uses TRBV28 and TRBJ2-6; tentative D call: TRBD1 (6 bases). Germline loops: CDR1 MDHEN, CDR2 SYDVKM. V was trimmed by 4 bases and J by 8 bases, leaving 9 bases between them. This CDR3 region has 13 residues. CDR3 nucleotide sequence: TGTGCCAGCAGTTCAGGGGTACCCAACGTCCTGACTTTC. Protein sequence: CASSSGVPNVLTF.

CDR3 DNA sequence: TGTGCCAGCAGCTTACACGTCCCACCGAACACCGGGGAGCTGTTTTTT. It codes for CASSLHVPPNTGELFF. The rearrangement uses TRBV7-9 and TRBJ2-2; D unresolved. V lost 2 bases to trimming and J lost 0 bases, with 10 bases between them. Germline V gene sequence: CDR1 SEHNR, CDR2 FQNEAQ (reference sequence). CDR3 length: 16 amino acids.

The chain employs TRBV5-1 and TRBJ2-7; possibly TRBD1 for D (6 bases). Trimming cost V 0 bases and J 1 base, with 11 bases left between them. The CDR3 is 15 residues long. CDR1 is SGHRS and CDR2 is YFSETQ in the germline V gene. The CDR3 protein is CASSLGPGQSYEQYF. The CDR3 nucleotides are TGCGCCAGCAGCTTGGGCCCCGGACAGTCCTACGAGCAGTACTTC.

The CDR3 loop is CASSVDGGDTGELFF. CDR3 bases: TGTGCCAGCAGCGTAGATGGCGGGGACACCGGGGAGCTGTTTTTT. The chain joins TRBV9 to TRBJ2-2; D may be TRBD2 (6 bases). V was pared by 0 bases and J by 3 bases, with 9 bases between. CDR3 length: 15 residues. In germline, CDR1 is SGDLS, CDR2 YYNGEE.

V and J are TRBV18 and TRBJ2-5; D is ambiguous. In germline, CDR1 is KGHSH, CDR2 LQKENI. V lost 2 bases to trimming and J lost 5 bases, with 6 bases between them. CDR3 length equals 12 residues. CDR3 protein: CASSPGLETQYF. The CDR3 DNA sequence: TGTGCCAGCTCACCAGGGCTGGAGACCCAGTACTTC.

The chain is built from TRBV5-1 and TRBJ2-3; D call uncertain. Germline lookup yields CDR1 SGHRS and CDR2 YFSETQ. The CDR3 is made up of 13 amino acids. The V and J ends lost 4 bases and 2 bases respectively, with 8 bases between them. The CDR3 loop reads CASSRIITDTQYF. The DNA of the CDR3 is TGCGCCAGCAGCCGTATTATCACAGATACGCAGTATTTT.